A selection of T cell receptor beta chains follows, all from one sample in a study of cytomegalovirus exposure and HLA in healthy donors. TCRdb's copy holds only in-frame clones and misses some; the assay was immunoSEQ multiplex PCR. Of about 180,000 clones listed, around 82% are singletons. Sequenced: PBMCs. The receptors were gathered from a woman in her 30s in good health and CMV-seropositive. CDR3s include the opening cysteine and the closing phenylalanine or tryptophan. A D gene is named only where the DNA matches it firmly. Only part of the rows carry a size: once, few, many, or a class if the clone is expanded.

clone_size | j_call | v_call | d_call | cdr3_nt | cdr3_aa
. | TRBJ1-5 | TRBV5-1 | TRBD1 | TGCGCCAGCAGCGGGGCAGGGGGCGAGGTTAGCAATCAGCCCCAGCATTTT | CASSGAGGEVSNQPQHF
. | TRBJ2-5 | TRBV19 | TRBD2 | TGTGCCAGTAGTCGGACTAGCGTATCAGAGACCCAGTACTTC | CASSRTSVSETQYF
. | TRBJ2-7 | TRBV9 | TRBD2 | TGTGCCAGCAGCGTAGATACTAGCGGGACCTACGAGCAGTACTTC | CASSVDTSGTYEQYF
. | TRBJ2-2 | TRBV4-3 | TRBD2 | TGCGCCAGCAGCCTTGGACTAGGGGGGGAGCTGTTTTTT | CASSLGLGGELFF
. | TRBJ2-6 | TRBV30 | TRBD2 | TGTGCCTGGAGTGTAGGCGCAGGGAGGGATGGGGCCAACGTCCTGACTTTC | CAWSVGAGRDGANVLTF
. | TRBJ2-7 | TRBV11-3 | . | TGTGCCACCACAGGGTTGCTTACCTACGAGCAGTACTTC | CATTGLLTYEQYF
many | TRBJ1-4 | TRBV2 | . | TGTGCCAGCAGTGGACTTGGGGGCACTAATGAAAAACTGTTTTTT | CASSGLGGTNEKLFF
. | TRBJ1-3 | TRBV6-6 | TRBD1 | TGCGCCAGCAGTTATTGGACAGGCCGCTCTGGAAACACCATATATTTT | CASSYWTGRSGNTIYF
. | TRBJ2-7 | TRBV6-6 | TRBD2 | TGTGCCAGCAGGCGAGATAGCGGGGGGCCGTCCTACGAGCAGTACTTC | CASRRDSGGPSYEQYF
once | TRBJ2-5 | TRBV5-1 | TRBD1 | TGCGCCAGCAGCTTCCGACAGGGATGGACCCAGTACTTC | CASSFRQGWTQYF
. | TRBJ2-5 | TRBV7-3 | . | TGTGCCAGCAGCCCCAACAGGGTGGAGGAGACCCAGTACTTC | CASSPNRVEETQYF
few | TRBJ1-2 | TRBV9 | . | TGTGCCAGCAGCGCCCAACGGGGGGGGGCGGAAGGCTACACCTTC | CASSAQRGGAEGYTF
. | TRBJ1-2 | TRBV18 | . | TGTGCCAGCTCTCCCAAAGAGGAATTGGGCTACACCTTC | CASSPKEELGYTF
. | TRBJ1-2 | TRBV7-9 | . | TGTGCCAGCAGCGCCTCTGGGCCTTTAGGCTACACCTTC | CASSASGPLGYTF
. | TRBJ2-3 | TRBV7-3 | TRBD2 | TGTGCCAGCAGCCCTTCTGGCGGGGGGACAGATACGCAGTATTTT | CASSPSGGGTDTQYF
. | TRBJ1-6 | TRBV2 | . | TGTGCCAGCAGTACCCAGGGATCCTATAATTCACCCCTCCACTTT | CASSTQGSYNSPLHF
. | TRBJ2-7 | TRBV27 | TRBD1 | TGTGCCAGCACCATACCGACAGGGGGATTCTCCTACGAGCAGTACTTC | CASTIPTGGFSYEQYF
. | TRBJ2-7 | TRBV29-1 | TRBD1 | TGCAGCGTACAGGGACAGGGAGGTAGGGGTTACGAGCAGTACTTC | CSVQGQGGRGYEQYF
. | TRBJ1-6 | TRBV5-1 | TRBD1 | TGCGCCAGCAGCTTGAGGCCGGCCCACCAGGACAGGAGGAGCTCCTATAATTCACCCCTCCACTTT | CASSLRPAHQDRRSSYNSPLHF
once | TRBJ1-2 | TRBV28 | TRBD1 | TGTGCCAGCAGATCCGGACAGGGGAAAAACTATGGCTACACCTTC | CASRSGQGKNYGYTF
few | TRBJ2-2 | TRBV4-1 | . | TGCGCCAGCAGGCGACCCGGGGGGAACACCGGGGAGCTGTTTTTT | CASRRPGGNTGELFF
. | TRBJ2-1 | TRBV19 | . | TGTGCCAGTAGTATAACGAGGCCCCCGAATGAGCAGTTCTTC | CASSITRPPNEQFF
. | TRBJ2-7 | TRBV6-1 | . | TGTGCCAGCAATGAACCGCGGTTCTCCTACGAGCAGTACTTC | CASNEPRFSYEQYF
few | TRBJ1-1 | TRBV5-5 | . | TGTGCCAGCAGCTCCAACCTGGGGCTTGGGGACACTGAAGCTTTCTTT | CASSSNLGLGDTEAFF
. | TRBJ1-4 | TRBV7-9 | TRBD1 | TGTGCCAGCAGCTCAGGGGGCGAAAAACTGTTTTTT | CASSSGGEKLFF
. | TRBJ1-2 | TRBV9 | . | TGTGCCAGCAGCGTAGGATTGGGCCAGCTCTATGGCTACACCTTC | CASSVGLGQLYGYTF
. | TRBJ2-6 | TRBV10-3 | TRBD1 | TGTGCAATTGCAGGGGGTATATCCTCTGGGGCCAACGTCCTGACTTTC | CAIAGGISSGANVLTF
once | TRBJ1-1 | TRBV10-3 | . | TGTGCCATCAGTGAGGTCTCCACTGAAGCTTTCTTT | CAISEVSTEAFF
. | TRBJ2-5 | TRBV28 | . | TGTGCCAGCAGCGCGTTTGGGGGCCTAGAGACCCAGTACTTC | CASSAFGGLETQYF
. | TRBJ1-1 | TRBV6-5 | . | TGTGCCAGCAGTTACGAGGGGGTCAACACTGAAGCTTTCTTT | CASSYEGVNTEAFF
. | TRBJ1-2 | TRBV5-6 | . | TGTGCCAGCAGCGCCAGGGGTAGCTACACCTTC | CASSARGSYTF
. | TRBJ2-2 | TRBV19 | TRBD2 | TGTGCCAGTAGTAGAGGACTAGCGGGGGGGAACACCGGGGAGCTGTTTTTT | CASSRGLAGGNTGELFF
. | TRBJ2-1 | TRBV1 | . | TGCACCAGCAGCCAAGATCTTGGACTAGCGGGGATAAGCTCCTACAATGAGCAGTTCTTC | CTSSQDLGLAGISSYNEQFF
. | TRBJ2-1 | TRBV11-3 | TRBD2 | TGTGCCAGCAGCCCTCTAGCGGGGGGTATTAGTAGTGAGCAGTTCTTC | CASSPLAGGISSEQFF
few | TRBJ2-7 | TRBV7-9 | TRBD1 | TGTGCCAGCAGCCCTGACAGGGGGCAGGACGAGCAGTACTTC | CASSPDRGQDEQYF
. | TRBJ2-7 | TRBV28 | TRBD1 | TGTGCCAGCAACCCAGGGGGCTCCTACGAGCAGTACTTC | CASNPGGSYEQYF
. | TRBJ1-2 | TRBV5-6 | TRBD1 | TGTGCCAGCAGCTCGTCGACAGGGAGCGCCTATGGCTACACCTTC | CASSSSTGSAYGYTF
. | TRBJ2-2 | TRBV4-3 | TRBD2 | TGCGCCAGCAGCCAAGTAGCGGGGGGGCCTACCGGGGAGCTGTTTTTT | CASSQVAGGPTGELFF
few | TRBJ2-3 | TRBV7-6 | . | TGTGCCAGCAGCCCCGTTTGGGGGCCGGGTCAAAACCGAGATACGCAGTATTTT | CASSPVWGPGQNRDTQYF
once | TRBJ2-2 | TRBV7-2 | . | TGTGCCAGCAGCTTTATGAGCTGGGGCGCGGACACCGGGGAGCTGTTTTTT | CASSFMSWGADTGELFF
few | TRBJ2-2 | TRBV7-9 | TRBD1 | TGTGCCAGCAGGGACAGGGGCTACACCGGGGAGCTGTTTTTT | CASRDRGYTGELFF